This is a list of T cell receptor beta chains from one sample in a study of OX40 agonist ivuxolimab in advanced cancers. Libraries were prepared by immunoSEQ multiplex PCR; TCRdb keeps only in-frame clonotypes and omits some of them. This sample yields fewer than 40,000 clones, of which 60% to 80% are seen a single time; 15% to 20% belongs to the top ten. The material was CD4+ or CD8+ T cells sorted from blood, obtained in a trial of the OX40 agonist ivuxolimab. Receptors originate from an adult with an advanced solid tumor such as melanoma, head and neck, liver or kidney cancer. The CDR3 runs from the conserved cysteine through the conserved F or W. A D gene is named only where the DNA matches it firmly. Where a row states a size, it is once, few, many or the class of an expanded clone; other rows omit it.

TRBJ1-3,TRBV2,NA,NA,TGTGCCAGCAGGGCTGAGGGAAACACCATATATTTT,CASRAEGNTIYF
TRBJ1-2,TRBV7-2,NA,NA,TGTGCCAGCAGCTTATTTGAATCTAGAGCTAACTATGGCTACACCTTC,CASSLFESRANYGYTF
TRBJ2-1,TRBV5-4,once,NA,TGTGCCAGCAGCTTGTTGAACAATGAGCAGTTCTTC,CASSLLNNEQFF
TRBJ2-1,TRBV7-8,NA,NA,TGTGCCAGCAGCCGTAGACAGGAACCCTACAATGAGCAGTTCTTC,CASSRRQEPYNEQFF
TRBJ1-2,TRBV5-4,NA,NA,TGTGCCAGCAGCTTGGTCGGGGGCGGGTACGCAGGCTACACCTTC,CASSLVGGGYAGYTF
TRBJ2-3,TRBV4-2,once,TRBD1,TGTGCCAGCAGCCAAGACCCGGAGACAGGGCTGGATACGCAGTATTTT,CASSQDPETGLDTQYF
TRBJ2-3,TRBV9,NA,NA,TGTGCCAGCAGCGTACCTAGGACGGTCAAACCCACAGATACGCAGTATTTT,CASSVPRTVKPTDTQYF
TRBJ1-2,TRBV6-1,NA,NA,TGTGCCAGCAGTGCCCCCCGAGACAGTGCCCGCTATGGCTACACCTTC,CASSAPRDSARYGYTF
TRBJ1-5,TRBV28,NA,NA,TGTGCCAGCAGCGCGACACACGGGGATCAGCCCCAGCATTTT,CASSATHGDQPQHF
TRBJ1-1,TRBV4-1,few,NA,TGCGCCAGCAGCCCACAGGGATTTGACACTGAAGCTTTCTTT,CASSPQGFDTEAFF
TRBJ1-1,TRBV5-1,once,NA,TGCGCCAGCAGCTTGCAGTCCCGGGACCGGGAAGCTTTCTTT,CASSLQSRDREAFF
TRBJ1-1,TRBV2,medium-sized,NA,TGTGCCAGCATAGGACCTGAAGCTTTCTTT,CASIGPEAFF
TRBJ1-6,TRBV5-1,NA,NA,TGCGCCAGCAGCTTGGAACAGTTGAATTCACCCCTCCACTTT,CASSLEQLNSPLHF
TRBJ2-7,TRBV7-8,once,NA,TGTGCCAGCAGCTTAAACGGGGCCTACGAGCAGTACTTC,CASSLNGAYEQYF
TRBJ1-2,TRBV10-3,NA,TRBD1,TGTGCCATCAGTGAGGGATCGACAGGGTATGGCTACACCTTC,CAISEGSTGYGYTF
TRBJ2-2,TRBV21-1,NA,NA,TGTGCCAGCAGCAGAACGTCCGACAGGGAGGGACGACCTAACACCGGGGAGCTGTTTTTT,CASSRTSDREGRPNTGELFF
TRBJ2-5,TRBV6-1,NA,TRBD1,TGTGCCAGCAGTGAAGCGCCCAGGGGGTCCCAAGAGACCCAGTACTTC,CASSEAPRGSQETQYF
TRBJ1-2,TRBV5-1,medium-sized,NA,TGCGCCAGCAGCTTGAAAGGGGAAGTGTATGGCTACACCTTC,CASSLKGEVYGYTF
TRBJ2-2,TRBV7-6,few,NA,TGTGCCAGCAGTTTAGGGCCGGGCCGCCCCGGGGAGCTGTTTTTT,CASSLGPGRPGELFF
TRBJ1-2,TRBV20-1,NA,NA,TGCAGTGCTAGCCTATATGGCTACACCTTC,CSASLYGYTF
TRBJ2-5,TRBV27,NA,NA,TGTGCCAGCAGTTTCCGAGAGACCCAGTACTTC,CASSFRETQYF
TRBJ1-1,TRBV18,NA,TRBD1,TGTGCCAGCTCTCCCGACAGGGAGAACACTGAAGCTTTCTTT,CASSPDRENTEAFF
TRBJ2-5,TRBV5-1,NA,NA,TGCGCCAGCAGCTTGGAGGAGACCCAGTACTTC,CASSLEETQYF
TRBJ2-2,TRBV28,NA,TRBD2,TGTGCCAGCAGTTTATTCCGCGGGGGGAACACCGGGGAGCTGTTTTTT,CASSLFRGGNTGELFF
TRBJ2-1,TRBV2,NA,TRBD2,TGTGCCAGCAGTGCCAGACTAGCGGGGACCCCTTTGGAGCAGTTCTTC,CASSARLAGTPLEQFF
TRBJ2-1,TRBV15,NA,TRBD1,TGTGCCACCAGCGCCCCGGACAGGCTACTTTACAATGAGCAGTTCTTC,CATSAPDRLLYNEQFF
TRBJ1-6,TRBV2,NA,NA,TGTGCCAGCGGTGAAGCGGGACGGTATAATTCACCCCTCCACTTT,CASGEAGRYNSPLHF
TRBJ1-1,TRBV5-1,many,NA,TGCGCCAGCAGCAGGGAGGACGGCTACACTGAAGCTTTCTTT,CASSREDGYTEAFF
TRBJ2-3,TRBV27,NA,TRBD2,TGTGCCAGCAGTTTAGCAGGGAGGGTTTCAGATACGCAGTATTTT,CASSLAGRVSDTQYF
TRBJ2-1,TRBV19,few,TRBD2,TGTGCCAGTAGTAAAACTAGCGGGGGGGCCTACAATGAGCAGTTCTTC,CASSKTSGGAYNEQFF
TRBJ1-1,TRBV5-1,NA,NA,TGCGCCAGCAGACCTGGAGGGCGAACTGAAGCTTTCTTT,CASRPGGRTEAFF
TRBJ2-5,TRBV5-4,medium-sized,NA,TGTGCCAGCACCCCGTGGGGCGGGGAGACCCAGTACTTC,CASTPWGGETQYF
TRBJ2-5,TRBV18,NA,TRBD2,TGTGCCAGCTCACCATTAGCGGGGGGAAAAGAGACCCAGTACTTC,CASSPLAGGKETQYF
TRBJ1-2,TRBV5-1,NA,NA,TGCGCCAGCAGCTTGATCGGGGTGACAGACTATGGCTACACCTTC,CASSLIGVTDYGYTF
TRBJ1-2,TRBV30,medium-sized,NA,TGTGCCTGGAGTAAGCCCCGGGACTGGGAAAGGGGCTACACCTTC,CAWSKPRDWERGYTF
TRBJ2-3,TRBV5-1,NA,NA,TGCGCCAGCAGCTTCCGACAGAGGTCTGATACGCAGTATTTT,CASSFRQRSDTQYF
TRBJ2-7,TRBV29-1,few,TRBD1,TGCAGCGTTGAAGATGAGGGACAGTCCTACGAGCAGTACTTC,CSVEDEGQSYEQYF
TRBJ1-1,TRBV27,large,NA,TGTGCCAGCAGTTTATCACAGGGAAGCACTGAAGCTTTCTTT,CASSLSQGSTEAFF
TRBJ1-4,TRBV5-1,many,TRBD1,TGCGCCAGCAGCCTACAGGGGGCAACTGTGCAGGAAAAACTGTTTTTT,CASSLQGATVQEKLFF
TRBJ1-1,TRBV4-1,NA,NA,TGCGCCAGCAGCCCCTGGGGGGCCAACACTGAAGCTTTCTTT,CASSPWGANTEAFF
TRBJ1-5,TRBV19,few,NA,TGTGCCAGTAAGGGATCGAGCAATCAGCCCCAGCATTTT,CASKGSSNQPQHF
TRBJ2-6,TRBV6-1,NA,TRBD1,TGTGCCAGCCTCCGGACAGGTGGGGCCAACGTCCTGACTTTC,CASLRTGGANVLTF
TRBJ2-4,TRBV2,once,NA,TGTGCCAGCAGTGAAATGATAGGGGCGAGGGACATTCAGTACTTC,CASSEMIGARDIQYF
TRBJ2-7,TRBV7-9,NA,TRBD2,TGTGCCAGCAGCCAAAAGCGGGACGCCATCTACGAGCAGTACTTC,CASSQKRDAIYEQYF
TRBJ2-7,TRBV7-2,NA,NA,TGTGCCAGCAGCCTTCTTGGGGGAGCCGAGCAGTACTTC,CASSLLGGAEQYF